The sequence of this TCR beta chain was determined in a study of blood T cell repertoires in COVID-19. Study as a whole: Some COVID-19 samples were acute and others convalescent; all came from the United States, Italy and Spain. PBMCs, B-cell-depleted T cells, or T cells provided the cDNA or gDNA that made up the material.

The CDR3 has 15 amino acids. Germline loops: CDR1 SGHTA, CDR2 FQGTGA. Germline trimming cut 5 bases from V and 2 bases from J; bases unmatched to any gene: 6. As originally analysed: Amplification of reference gene primers provided the estimated nucleated cell counts. The table came from immunoSEQ multiplex PCR; TCRdb's copy has only in-frame clones and leaves some out. V and J calls and clone size are those listed in that table; D and trimming were worked out from the DNA. Of 200,000 to 250,000 clones in the sample, around 89% were seen once. V and J are TRBV7-3 and TRBJ2-7, with 10 bases matching TRBD1. Source material: peripheral blood. The receptor was derived from a man between 65 and 79 years old with acute or convalescent COVID-19. The CDR3 reads CASSLTGGSTYEQYF. The CDR3 nucleotides read TGTGCCAGCAGCCTGACAGGGGGCTCGACCTACGAGCAGTACTTC.